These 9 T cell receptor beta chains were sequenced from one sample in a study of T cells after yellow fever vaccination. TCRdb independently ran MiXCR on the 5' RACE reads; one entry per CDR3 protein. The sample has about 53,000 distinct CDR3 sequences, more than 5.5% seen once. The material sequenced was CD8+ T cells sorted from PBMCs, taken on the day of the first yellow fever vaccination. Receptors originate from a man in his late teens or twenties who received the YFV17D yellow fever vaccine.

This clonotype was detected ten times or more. The CDR3 DNA follows: TGTGCCAGCAGGGGGAGGGGCTTGAATGAGCAGTTCTTC. This sequence encodes CASRGRGLNEQFF. The chain links TRBV25-1 to TRBJ2-1, with TRBD2 matching 7 bases. Germline V lookup: CDR1 MGHDK, CDR2 SYGVNS. Trimming removed 6 bases from V and 7 bases from J; junction bases left unmatched: 6. The CDR3 runs 13 residues.

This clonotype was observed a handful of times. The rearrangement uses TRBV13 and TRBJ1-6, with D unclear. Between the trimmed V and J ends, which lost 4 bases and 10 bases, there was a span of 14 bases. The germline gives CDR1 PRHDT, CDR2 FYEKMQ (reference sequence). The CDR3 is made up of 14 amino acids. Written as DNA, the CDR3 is TGTGCCAGCAGCTCTCGGGAACTAAGATCACCCCTCCACTTT. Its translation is CASSSRELRSPLHF.

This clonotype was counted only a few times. For the CDR3, the DNA is TGTGCCAGCAGCTTTGTCCCTAGGAACAATGAGCAGTTCTTC. It encodes CASSFVPRNNEQFF. The chain links TRBV11-2 to TRBJ2-1; D is unresolved. V was clipped by 3 bases and J by 5 bases, with 11 bases between them. Germline V gene sequence: CDR1 SGHAT, CDR2 FQNNGV. The CDR3 contains 14 residues.

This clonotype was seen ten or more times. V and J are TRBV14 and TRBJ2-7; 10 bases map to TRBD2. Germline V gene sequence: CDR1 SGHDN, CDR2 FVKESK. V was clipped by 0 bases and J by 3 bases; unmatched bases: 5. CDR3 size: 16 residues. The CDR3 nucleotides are TGTGCCAGCAGCCAAGAAGGCTTAGCGGGGGGCTACGAGCAGTACTTC. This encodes CASSQEGLAGGYEQYF.

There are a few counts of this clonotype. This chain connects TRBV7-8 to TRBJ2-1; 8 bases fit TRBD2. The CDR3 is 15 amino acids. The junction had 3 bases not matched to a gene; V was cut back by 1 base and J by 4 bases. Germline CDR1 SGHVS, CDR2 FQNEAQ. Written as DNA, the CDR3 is TGTGCCAGCAGCTTAGAGCGGGGGATTTACAATGAGCAGTTCTTC. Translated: CASSLERGIYNEQFF.

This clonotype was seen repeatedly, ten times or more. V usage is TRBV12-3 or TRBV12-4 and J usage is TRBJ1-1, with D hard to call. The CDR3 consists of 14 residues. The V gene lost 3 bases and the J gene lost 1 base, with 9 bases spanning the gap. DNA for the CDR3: TGTGCCAGCAGTTTTTCCGGACCGAACACTGAAGCTTTCTTT. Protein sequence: CASSFSGPNTEAFF.

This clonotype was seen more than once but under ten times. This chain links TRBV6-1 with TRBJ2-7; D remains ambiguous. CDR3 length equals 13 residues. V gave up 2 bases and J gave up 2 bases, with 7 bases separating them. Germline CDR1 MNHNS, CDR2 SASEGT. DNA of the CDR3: TGTGCCAGCAGTGAAACAGATGCCTACGAGCAGTACGTC. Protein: CASSETDAYEQYV.

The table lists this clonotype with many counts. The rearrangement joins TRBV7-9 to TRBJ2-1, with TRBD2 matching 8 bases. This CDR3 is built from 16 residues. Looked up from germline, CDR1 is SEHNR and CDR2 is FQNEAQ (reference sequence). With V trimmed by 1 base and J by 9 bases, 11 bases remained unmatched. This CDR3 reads CASSLVGTRPTSEQFF. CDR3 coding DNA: TGTGCCAGCAGCTTAGTAGGGACTAGACCCACCAGTGAGCAGTTCTTC. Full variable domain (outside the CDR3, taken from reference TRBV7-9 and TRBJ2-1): DTGVSQNPRHKITKRGQNVTFRCDPISEHNRLYWYRQTLGQGPEFLTYFQNEAQLEKSRLLSDRFSAERPKGSFSTLEIQRTEQGDSAMYLCASSLVGTRPTSEQFFGPGTRLTVL.

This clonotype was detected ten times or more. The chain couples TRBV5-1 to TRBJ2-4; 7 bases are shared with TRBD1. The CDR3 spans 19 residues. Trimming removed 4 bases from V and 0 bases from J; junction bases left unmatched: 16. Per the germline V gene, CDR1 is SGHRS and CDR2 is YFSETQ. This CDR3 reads CASSVHMGQLEIAKNIQYF. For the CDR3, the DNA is TGCGCCAGCAGCGTCCATATGGGACAGCTAGAAATAGCCAAAAACATTCAGTACTTC.